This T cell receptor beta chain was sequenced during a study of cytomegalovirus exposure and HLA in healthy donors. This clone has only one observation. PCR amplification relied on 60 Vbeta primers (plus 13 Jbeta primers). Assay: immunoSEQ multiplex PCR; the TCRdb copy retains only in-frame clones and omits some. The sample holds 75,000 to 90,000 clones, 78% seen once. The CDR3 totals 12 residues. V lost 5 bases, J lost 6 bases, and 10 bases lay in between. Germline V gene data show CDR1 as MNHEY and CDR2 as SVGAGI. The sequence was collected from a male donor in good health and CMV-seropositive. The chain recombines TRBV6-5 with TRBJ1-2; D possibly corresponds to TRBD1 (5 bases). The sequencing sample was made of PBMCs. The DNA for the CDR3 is TGTGCCAGCAGTCAAACGACAGATGGCTACACCTTC. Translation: CASSQTTDGYTF.